The 24 T cell receptor beta chains presented below share a single source sample, sequenced in a study of T cell repertoires in cytomegalovirus infection. TCRdb itself ran the reads through MiXCR, one entry per CDR3 protein. This sample carries around 170,000 distinct CDR3 sequences, more than 15% of them seen once, and the ten largest clones take approximately 18%. The sequenced sample consisted of CD8+ T cells from PBMCs. Every receptor here comes from a human donor in good health (CMV status not recorded). Some clones in this sample may be carry-over from other donors' samples.

This clonotype was counted between two and nine times. With a much larger clone just one base away, this may be a read error. The gene calls are TRBV18 and TRBJ2-1, with 7 bases fitting TRBD1. CDR3 length equals 14 residues. Germline V gives CDR1 KGHSH, CDR2 LQKENI. CDR3 region: CTSSPTGYYNEQFF. The CDR3 region has the DNA TGTACCAGCTCACCGACAGGGTACTACAATGAGCAGTTCTTC.

J is TRBJ1-1 and V is TRBV11-2; TRBD1 is a possible D gene (5 bases). In germline, CDR1 is SGHAT, CDR2 FQNNGV. The CDR3 spans 14 residues. V lost 5 bases and J 1 base, leaving 11 bases between the germline ends. The CDR3 spells CASSLGVGNTEAFF. The CDR3 region has the DNA TGTGCCAGCAGCCTAGGGGTAGGGAACACTGAAGCTTTCTTT.

This clonotype was detected only a few times. This chain joins TRBV27 and TRBJ2-1; the D gene is possibly TRBD2 (5 bases). With 7 bases removed from V and 0 bases from J, the gap between germline ends came to 10 bases. The CDR3 consists of 14 residues. Looked up from germline, CDR1 is MNHEY and CDR2 is SMNVEV (reference sequence). CDR3 in DNA: TGTGCCAGCACGTTGGGGAGCTCCTACAATGAGCAGTTCTTC. It translates to CASTLGSSYNEQFF.

This clonotype was counted between two and nine times. The V and J genes are TRBV19 and TRBJ1-3; D possibly corresponds to TRBD1 (5 bases). Trimming pared 6 bases from V and 9 bases from J, leaving 27 bases between. This CDR3 region has 17 residues. CDR1 is LNHDA and CDR2 is SQIVND in the germline V gene (reference sequence). The DNA of the CDR3 is TGTGCCAGTAGCCTCGGGACGTCCGGATTTATTCGGGGCACCATATATTTT. Translating it yields CASSLGTSGFIRGTIYF.

The chain employs TRBV7-8 and TRBJ2-5; 9 nucleotides agree with TRBD2. The V segment lost 1 base and the J segment 5 bases; nucleotides outside the gene matches: 8. The V gene's germline CDR1 is SGHVS and CDR2 FQNEAQ. The CDR3 has 16 residues. CDR3 coding DNA: TGTGCCAGCAGCTTAGAGGCGGGGCTAGCGGGGGAGACCCAGTACTTC. Amino acids: CASSLEAGLAGETQYF.

This chain links TRBV2 with TRBJ2-1; D not resolved. V lost 3 bases and J 2 bases, leaving 11 bases between the germline ends. The CDR3 runs to 15 residues. CDR1 and CDR2 from the germline V gene are SNHLY and FYNNEI. The CDR3 bases are TGTGCCAGCAGTGATAGTAGGGTACCCTACAATGAGCAGTTCTTC. As protein: CASSDSRVPYNEQFF.

This clonotype showed up just a few times. The chain has TRBV6-2 or TRBV6-3 and TRBJ2-1, with D perhaps matching TRBD2 (6 bases). There are 12 residues in the CDR3. Germline loops: CDR1 MNHEY, CDR2 SVGEGT. The V gene lost 2 bases and the J gene lost 10 bases, with 9 bases spanning the gap. CDR3 DNA sequence: TGTGCCAGCAGTTACAGCCGGGAGGAGCAGTTCTTC. This translates into CASSYSREEQFF.

J is TRBJ1-2 and V is TRBV12-3 or TRBV12-4, with D uncertain. The CDR3 loop spans 16 amino acids. V lost 7 bases and J 4 bases, leaving 22 bases between the germline ends. In nucleotides, the CDR3 is TGTGCCAGCACCTCACCAGGAGCACTTCTCCCCTATGGCTACACCTTC. It specifies CASTSPGALLPYGYTF.

The chain links TRBV7-2 to TRBJ2-7, with D possibly called TRBD1 or TRBD2 (5 bases each). The CDR3 has 14 residues. Deletions cut 6 bases from V and 5 bases from J, with 17 bases between. The germline gives CDR1 SGHTA, CDR2 FQGNSA. CDR3 DNA sequence: TGTGCCAGCAGTCTCCGGGGCCCTGCGCACGAGCAGTACTTC. This encodes CASSLRGPAHEQYF.

The chain is built from TRBV3-1 and TRBJ2-7; possible D gene TRBD2, 6 bases. The CDR3 runs to 14 residues. Germline assignment: CDR1 LGHDT and CDR2 YNNKEL (reference sequence). V lost 1 base and J 3 bases, leaving 10 bases between the germline ends. In DNA, the CDR3 is TGTGCCAGCAGCCAAGGGTTGGGGGGCTACGAGCAGTACTTC. Protein sequence: CASSQGLGGYEQYF.

The chain is built from TRBV3-1 and TRBJ1-1; tentative D call: TRBD1 (5 bases). The CDR3 is 16 residues long. Germline V gene lookup returns CDR1 LGHDT and CDR2 YNNKEL (reference sequence). Trimming left V 0 bases short and J 5 bases short, with 16 bases between. The CDR3 region is CASSQEYGTVWTEAFF. The CDR3, as DNA: TGTGCCAGCAGCCAAGAATACGGGACCGTTTGGACTGAAGCTTTCTTT.

This clonotype was counted between two and nine times. The chain couples TRBV5-6 to TRBJ2-5; no reliable D call. Germline CDR1 is SGHDT and CDR2 is YYEEEE. V was clipped by 2 bases and J by 1 base, with 6 bases between them. This CDR3 region has 13 residues. CDR3 nucleotides: TGTGCCAGCAGCTTAAGAACCCAAGAGACCCAGTACTTC. It specifies CASSLRTQETQYF.

This clonotype was observed a few times. J is TRBJ1-5 and V is TRBV7-2; maybe TRBD1 (5 bases). This CDR3 comprises 15 residues. Trimming removed 5 bases at V and 0 bases at J, with 11 bases between. Germline V gene lookup returns CDR1 SGHTA and CDR2 FQGNSA. CDR3 in amino acids: CASSLAGGSNQPQHF. Here the CDR3 DNA reads TGTGCCAGCAGCCTCGCCGGGGGTAGCAATCAGCCCCAGCATTTT.

Only a few counts were recorded for this clonotype. The chain combines TRBV6-2 or TRBV6-3 with TRBJ2-1; 10 bases align to TRBD2. The CDR3 sequence is 17 residues long. The germline CDR1 and CDR2 sequences are MNHEY and SVGEGT. J gave up 6 bases and V 0 bases, and 8 bases lay outside the gene matches. This CDR3 is CASSYSPSGSVSNEQFF. The CDR3 DNA follows: TGTGCCAGCAGTTACTCTCCTAGCGGGAGTGTCAGCAATGAGCAGTTCTTC.

The chain employs TRBV27 and TRBJ2-1; D might be TRBD2 (6 bases). The CDR3 sequence is 11 residues long. The germline V and J ends were trimmed by 3 bases and 15 bases, with 12 bases remaining between them. CDR1 and CDR2 (germline): MNHEY, SMNVEV (reference sequence). CDR3 in amino acids: CASSFGGEGFF. As DNA, the CDR3 is TGTGCCAGCAGTTTCGGCGGGGAAGGGTTCTTC.

The rearrangement uses TRBV14 and TRBJ2-3; TRBD2 matches at 8 bases. Germline values: CDR1 SGHDN, CDR2 FVKESK. CDR3 size: 15 residues. Trimming took 6 bases from V and 2 from J; bases not matched to a gene: 7. CDR3 bases: TGTGCCAGCAGATCGACTAGCGACAACACAGATACGCAGTATTTT. It yields the protein CASRSTSDNTDTQYF.

The chain carries TRBV7-9 and TRBJ1-2; D ambiguous. Germline V gene data show CDR1 as SEHNR and CDR2 as FQNEAQ (reference sequence). V shed 1 base and J shed 5 bases, with 11 bases lying between them. The CDR3 covers 14 residues. The CDR3, as DNA: TGTGCCAGCAGCTTAGATGACATTACTTATGGCTACACCTTC. This encodes CASSLDDITYGYTF.

J is TRBJ1-1 and V is TRBV19; D unresolved. Germline-derived CDR1 and CDR2 are LNHDA and SQIVND (reference sequence). CDR3 length equals 13 residues. V was trimmed by 6 bases and J by 1 base, leaving 9 bases between them. The CDR3 is CASSTNWNTEAFF. The CDR3 DNA reads as TGTGCCAGTAGCACTAACTGGAACACTGAAGCTTTCTTT.

This clonotype has a handful of counts. This chain uses TRBV6-5 with TRBJ2-5; 7 nucleotides line up with TRBD2. CDR3 size: 16 residues. The V segment lost 5 bases and the J segment 5 bases; nucleotides outside the gene matches: 14. Germline V gene data show CDR1 as MNHEY and CDR2 as SVGAGI. The CDR3 sequence: CASSPTLGGVGETQYF. DNA of the CDR3: TGTGCCAGCAGTCCCACCCTGGGAGGGGTAGGGGAGACCCAGTACTTC.

The rearrangement joins TRBV27 to TRBJ2-7; D could derive from TRBD1 or TRBD2 (5 bases each). Per the germline V gene, CDR1 is MNHEY and CDR2 is SMNVEV (reference sequence). This CDR3 is built from 14 residues. Trimming took 4 bases from V and 2 from J, leaving 12 bases between them. CDR3 region: CASSWDGATYEQYF. The CDR3 DNA reads TGTGCCAGCAGTTGGGACGGGGCCACCTACGAGCAGTACTTC.

This clonotype was detected many times. CDR3 in amino acids: CASSSRAPNTGELFF. The CDR3 coding sequence is TGTGCCAGCAGCTCTCGGGCCCCGAACACCGGGGAGCTGTTTTTT. The chain couples TRBV7-9 to TRBJ2-2; D gene uncertain. Looked up from germline, CDR1 is SEHNR and CDR2 is FQNEAQ (reference sequence). This CDR3 has 15 amino acids. Trimming removed 4 bases at V and 0 bases at J, with 9 bases between.

Relative to its sample, this clonotype is medium-sized. The rearrangement joins TRBV6-2 or TRBV6-3 to TRBJ2-1, with TRBD2 matching 13 bases. Trimming took 2 bases from V and 14 from J; bases not matched to a gene: 9. The CDR3 contains 15 residues. The germline gives CDR1 MNHEY, CDR2 SVGEGT. The CDR3 sequence is CASSYTGLAGDVEFF. The DNA of the CDR3 is TGTGCCAGCAGTTACACAGGACTAGCGGGAGATGTGGAGTTCTTC.

V usage is TRBV27 and J usage is TRBJ2-7; either TRBD1 or TRBD2 may supply D (5 bases each). Trimming cost V 3 bases and J 5 bases, with 14 bases left between them. This CDR3 has 14 amino acids. The germline V gene has CDR1 MNHEY and CDR2 SMNVEV (reference sequence). The CDR3 is CASSLWAGTNEQYF. CDR3 coding DNA: TGTGCCAGCAGTTTGTGGGCAGGGACGAACGAGCAGTACTTC.

There are a few counts of this clonotype. The DNA of the CDR3 is TGTGCCAGCAGGCAACGGACAGCTAGCACAGATACGCAGTATTTT. Translation: CASRQRTASTDTQYF. The rearrangement joins TRBV7-9 to TRBJ2-3, with D maybe TRBD1 (6 bases). Trimming removed 6 bases from V and 0 bases from J, with 13 bases in between. The CDR3 covers 15 residues. Germline CDR1 reads SEHNR; CDR2 reads FQNEAQ (reference sequence).